These 24 T cell receptor beta chains originate from one sample sequenced in a study of tumor-infiltrating lymphocytes in primary liver carcinoma. From around 0.5 ug of total RNA, TCR beta-specific cDNA was reverse-transcribed using a constant-region primer. Libraries for TCR beta were built through three nested multiplex PCR rounds, which together made up a slightly modified ARM-PCR procedure. TRBV1-TRBV30 forward primers paired with a C-beta reverse primer drove the first two PCR rounds, about 10 cycles each. TCRdb re-called the multiplex PCR reads through MiXCR, storing one row per CDR3 protein. The repertoire has approximately 92,000 distinct CDR3 sequences, over 55% of them found once; the top ten carry just over 9.5%. It was from roughly 20-30 mg of unsorted bulk tissue that RNA and DNA were co-extracted. Sequenced: liver tumor tissue from sampling region 5. Subset specified: tumor region T5, tumor centre. All receptors come from a woman between 55 and 75 years old with primary liver carcinoma and hepatitis B virus infection.

To note about this clonotype: The junction departs from germline at one end; a sequencing error may be responsible. The gene calls are TRBV29-1 and TRBJ1-3; TRBD1 might be the D (5 bases). CDR1 and CDR2 from the germline V gene are SQVTM and ANQGSEA. The CDR3 has 13 amino acids. CDR3 sequence reads: CSVLGREGNTIYF. CDR3 sequence (DNA): TGCAGCGTTCTTGGCAGGGAAGGAAACACCATATATTTC.

This clonotype was seen more than once but under ten times. This sequence may be a read error, since a much larger clone differs from it by one base. This chain uses TRBV6-5 with TRBJ2-6, with TRBD1 identical over 7 bases. The CDR3 loop spans 17 amino acids. The V gene's germline CDR1 is MNHEY and CDR2 SVGAGI. The J segment lost 2 bases and the V segment lost 5 bases, leaving 9 bases of the junction unmatched. CDR3 in amino acids: CASSPGTVLAGANVLTF. CDR3 nucleotides: TGTGCCAGCAGTCCCGGGACAGTGTTAGCTGGGGCCAACGTCCTGACTTTC.

This clonotype is a singleton in its sample. Just one base apart from a much larger clone, this may be a read error. J is TRBJ2-7 and V is TRBV7-8, with TRBD2 matching 13 bases. Per germline, CDR1 SGHVS and CDR2 FQNEAQ. This CDR3 is built from 15 residues. As DNA, the CDR3 is TGTGCCGGCAGCCAGACGACTAGCGGGAGGCACGAGCAGTACTTC. Its translation: CAGSQTTSGRHEQYF.

In regard to this clonotype: At one boundary the junction diverges from the germline segment, which might be a read error. The chain joins TRBV20-1 to TRBJ2-7, with D tentatively TRBD2 (5 bases). CDR3 length: 12 residues. Germline CDR1 and CDR2: DFQATT and SNEGSKA (reference sequence). As DNA, the CDR3 is TGCAATGCTAGAGGGAACCTGGGCGAGCAGTACTTC. Translating gives CNARGNLGEQYF.

The table lists this clonotype with many counts. The V call is TRBV4-2, the J call TRBJ2-1, with 12 bases aligning to TRBD2. Germline V gene data show CDR1 as LGHNA and CDR2 as YNFKEQ. CDR3 length equals 15 residues. V was pared by 2 bases and J by 7 bases, with 3 bases of the junction left unmatched. The CDR3 reads CASSQMTSGSNEQFF. The CDR3 DNA is TGTGCCAGCAGCCAAATGACTAGCGGGAGTAATGAGCAGTTCTTC.

For the CDR3, the DNA is TGTGCCAGCTCCGTATTGAGTCTAGTCCCCTACAATGAGCAGTTCTTC. Its translation is CASSVLSLVPYNEQFF. This chain joins TRBV7-9 and TRBJ2-1; D remains ambiguous. The V end was cut by 8 bases, the J end by 2 bases, with 19 bases between. The CDR3 spans 16 residues. CDR1 and CDR2 from the germline V gene are SEHNR and FQNEAQ (reference sequence).

In its sample, this clonotype ranks as medium-sized (0.01 to 0.1%). V usage is TRBV11-2 and J usage is TRBJ1-1; D is unclear. This CDR3 comprises 14 residues. Trimming removed 1 base at V and 5 bases at J, with 11 bases between. Per the germline V gene, CDR1 is SGHAT and CDR2 is FQNNGV. The CDR3: CASSLAGRRTEAFF. CDR3 nucleotide sequence: TGTGCCAGCAGCTTAGCGGGCAGGAGGACTGAAGCTTTCTTT.

CDR3 loop: CGNSQRLNTGELFF. CDR3 DNA: TGTGGCAACAGCCAAAGACTTAACACCGGGGAGCTGTTTTTT. V and J are TRBV11-2 and TRBJ2-2; D is uncertain. There are 14 residues in the CDR3. The V gene's germline CDR1 is SGHAT and CDR2 FQNNGV. The full variable domain, rest sourced from reference TRBV11-2 and TRBJ2-2, is EAGVAQSPRYKIIEKRQSVAFWCNPISGHATLYWYQQILGQGPKLLIQFQNNGVVDDSQLPKDRFSAERLKGVDSTLKIQPAKLEDSAVYLCGNSQRLNTGELFFGEGSRLTVL.

As regards this clonotype: One junction end disagrees with the germline gene, perhaps due to a read error. The V and J genes are TRBV12-3 or TRBV12-4 and TRBJ2-2; perhaps TRBD2 as D (6 bases). The CDR3 is 14 residues long. CDR3 protein: CVSSPGLTAGELFF. CDR3 DNA: TGTGTCAGCAGCCCGGGACTCACTGCTGGGGAGCTGTTTTTT.

This clonotype was recorded a few times. The chain couples TRBV19 to TRBJ2-5; D may be TRBD2 (6 bases). CDR3 size: 16 residues. Trimming shortened V by 6 bases and J by 5 bases, and 22 bases separated the two germline ends. Germline loops: CDR1 LNHDA, CDR2 SQIVND (reference sequence). Here the CDR3 DNA reads TGTGCCAGTAGCAAACGAACCACTGGGACTGGGGAGACCCAGTACTTC. Its translation: CASSKRTTGTGETQYF. The variable domain in full, completed from reference TRBV19 and TRBJ2-5, reads DGGITQSPKYLFRKEGQNVTLSCEQNLNHDAMYWYRQDPGQGLRLIYYSQIVNDFQKGDIAEGYSVSREKKESFPLTVTSAQKNPTAFYLCASSKRTTGTGETQYFGPGTRLLVL.

Comment on this clonotype: The junction does not match germline at one end; this may be a read error. The chain employs TRBV6-1 and TRBJ2-7, with D possibly being TRBD1 (8 bases). Germline lookup yields CDR1 MNHNS and CDR2 SASEGT. This CDR3 has 15 amino acids. The CDR3 loop reads CASRAYRGGSYEQCF. CDR3 DNA sequence: TGTGCCAGCCGTGCGTACAGGGGGGGAAGCTACGAGCAGTGCTTC.

The chain has TRBV18 and TRBJ2-5; 8 bases map to TRBD2. J lost 5 bases, V lost 6 bases, and 11 bases had no gene match. Germline CDR1 is KGHSH and CDR2 is LQKENI. The CDR3 is 15 residues long. CDR3 bases: TGTGCCAGCTCCCCCCCGGGACTAGATAGGGAGACCCAGTACTTC. Protein: CASSPPGLDRETQYF.

Turning to this clonotype: At one end the junction does not follow the germline gene, possibly because of a read error. This rearrangement joins TRBV4-1 to TRBJ2-1; TRBD2 agrees at 9 bases. Germline CDR1 MGHRA, CDR2 YSYEKL. The CDR3 consists of 17 residues. CDR3 in amino acids: CASSDTGVAGAYNEQLF. CDR3 coding DNA: TGCGCCAGTAGCGATACGGGAGTAGCGGGAGCCTACAATGAGCAGTTATTC.

The J gene is TRBJ2-5, the V gene TRBV5-4, with D unresolved. The CDR3 totals 14 residues. The ends were cut back, 2 bases at V and 5 bases at J, with 13 bases in the middle. Looked up from germline, CDR1 is SGHNT and CDR2 is YYREEE (reference sequence). Here the CDR3 DNA reads TGTGCCAGCAGCTTACATACTGGCGATGAGACCCAGTACTTC. It is translated as CASSLHTGDETQYF.

This clonotype ranks as medium-sized. This chain joins TRBV29-1 and TRBJ2-2; 7 bases match TRBD1. V gave up 5 bases and J gave up 0 bases; unmatched junction bases: 6. CDR3 length: 15 residues. From germline, CDR1 is SQVTM and CDR2 ANQGSEA. The CDR3 nucleotides read TGCAGCGTTATTCCGGGACAGCCGAACACCGGGGAGCTGTTTTTT. Protein sequence: CSVIPGQPNTGELFF.

In the case of this clonotype: This may come from a read error, since a much larger clone is one base off. The chain has TRBV30 and TRBJ2-7; no reliable D call. This CDR3 has 13 amino acids. CDR1 is GTSNPN and CDR2 is SVGIG in the germline V gene (reference sequence). CDR3 bases: TGTGCCCGGAGTTTACATACCACCTACGAGCAGTACTTC. Translating gives CARSLHTTYEQYF.

This clonotype was recorded many times. The chain joins TRBV14 to TRBJ1-6; TRBD1 agrees at 9 bases. The CDR3 length is 18 residues. The V gene's germline CDR1 is SGHDN and CDR2 FVKESK. V shed 4 bases and J 8 bases; nucleotides not matched to a gene: 15. The CDR3 protein is CASSPRWGQGIRDSPLHF. In DNA form, the CDR3 reads TGTGCCAGCAGCCCAAGGTGGGGACAGGGCATCCGGGATTCACCCCTCCACTTT.

Regarding this clonotype: A read error may be the cause here, since a much bigger clone is one base away. The chain carries TRBV5-1 and TRBJ2-1; no reliable D call. This CDR3 comprises 15 residues. The germline V gene has CDR1 SGHRS and CDR2 YFSETQ. The CDR3 loop is CTSSLAFRLDNEQFF. DNA of the CDR3: TGCACCAGCAGCTTGGCCTTTCGACTTGACAATGAGCAGTTCTTC.

The chain joins TRBV6-1 to TRBJ2-3; the match to TRBD1 covers 8 bases. Germline values: CDR1 MNHNS, CDR2 SASEGT. V shed 2 bases and J 7 bases; nucleotides not matched to a gene: 11. This CDR3 comprises 16 residues. The CDR3 loop is CASSETLAQGANTQYF. CDR3 sequence (DNA): TGTGCCAGCAGTGAAACATTGGCTCAGGGGGCAAATACGCAGTATTTT.

This chain connects TRBV30 to TRBJ2-5; 9 bases fit TRBD2. The CDR3 is 12 residues long. The V and J ends lost 3 bases and 7 bases, in that order; junction bases with no gene match: 3. In germline, CDR1 is GTSNPN, CDR2 SVGIG (reference sequence). DNA for the CDR3: TGTGCCTGGAGAGAAGCGGGGGGGACCCAGTACTTC. It codes for CAWREAGGTQYF. Drawing the rest from reference TRBV30 and TRBJ2-5, the complete variable domain is SQTIHQWPATLVQPVGSPLSLECTVEGTSNPNLYWYRQAAGRGLQLLFYSVGIGQISSEVPQNLSASRPQDRQFILSSKKLLLSDSGFYLCAWREAGGTQYFGPGTRLLVL.

For this clonotype: This may stem from a read error, because a much larger clone lies one nucleotide away. J is TRBJ1-6 and V is TRBV28; TRBD1 aligns across 7 bases. The V gene's germline CDR1 is MDHEN and CDR2 SYDVKM. The CDR3 has 16 amino acids. V lost 5 bases to trimming and J lost 9 bases; unmatched junction nucleotides: 13. CDR3 nucleotides: TGTGCCAGCAGTCGGGACAGCTTGGGCCCAACTTCACCCCTCCACTTT. Translating gives CASSRDSLGPTSPLHF.

This clonotype was detected many times. This chain joins TRBV29-1 and TRBJ2-1; possible D gene TRBD2, 5 bases. The CDR3 sequence is 14 residues long. CDR1 and CDR2 (germline): SQVTM, ANQGSEA. V lost 4 bases to trimming and J lost 0 bases, with 10 bases between them. Here the CDR3 DNA reads TGCAGCGTTGGCGGAGGCAGCTCCTACAATGAGCAGTTCTTC. Encoded protein: CSVGGGSSYNEQFF.

This chain uses TRBV14 with TRBJ2-2, with 13 positions matching TRBD2. The CDR3 covers 16 residues. V shed 4 bases, J shed 14 bases, and the junction held 13 bases outside the gene matches. Germline lookup yields CDR1 SGHDN and CDR2 FVKESK. CDR3: CASSRTSGRWSEELFF. In DNA form, the CDR3 reads TGTGCCAGCAGCCGGACTAGCGGGAGATGGAGCGAGGAACTGTTTTTT.

The chain has TRBV7-9 and TRBJ2-3, with TRBD2 identical over 11 bases. With 5 bases clipped from V and 1 base from J, the junction kept 5 bases outside the gene matches. The CDR3 has 16 amino acids. Germline assignment: CDR1 SEHNR and CDR2 FQNEAQ (reference sequence). CDR3 in amino acids: CASSLRLAGRTDTQYF. Here the CDR3 DNA reads TGTGCCAGCAGCCTCAGACTAGCGGGACGCACAGATACGCAGTATTTT.